This is a list of T cell receptor beta chains from one sample in a study of metastatic and nonmetastatic thyroid tumors. TCRdb reassembled clones from the PCR reads with MiXCR. The sample lists about 40,000 clones; roughly an eighth were seen once. The specimen sequenced was blood. The receptors stem from a female donor with papillary thyroid cancer or a benign thyroid nodule (not recorded which). Some clones in this sample may be carry-over from other donors' samples. Both conserved end residues are part of each CDR3. A D gene is named only where the DNA matches it firmly. Size is omitted from some rows. Given values are once, few, many or a class for expanded clones.

>TRBD1|TRBV12-3/TRBV12-4|TRBJ1-5|many
CASTEQGSLQPQHF
TGTGCCAGCACGGAACAGGGGTCTCTTCAGCCCCAGCATTTT
>NA|TRBV5-1|TRBJ2-7|many
CASSSRTDTYEQYF
TGCGCCAGCAGCTCAAGGACAGATACCTACGAGCAGTACTTC
>NA|TRBV29-1|TRBJ2-1|many
CSVATGRRNYNEQFF
TGCAGCGTTGCCACCGGACGCCGAAATTACAATGAGCAGTTCTTC
>TRBD1|TRBV29-1|TRBJ1-1|many
CSVVARPGQPNTEAFF
TGCAGCGTTGTGGCCAGACCGGGACAGCCAAACACTGAAGCTTTCTTT
>NA|TRBV12-3/TRBV12-4|TRBJ2-5|few
CASSFRAEETQYF
TGTGCCAGCAGTTTTCGGGCGGAAGAGACCCAGTACTTC
>TRBD1|TRBV2|TRBJ1-5|many
CASSSPGTGAAGKPQHF
TGTGCCAGCAGTAGTCCCGGGACAGGGGCCGCAGGTAAGCCCCAGCATTTT
>TRBD1|TRBV27|TRBJ2-7|NA
CASSLGTALLYEQYF
TGTGCCAGCAGTTTAGGGACAGCCCTTCTCTACGAGCAGTACTTC
>NA|TRBV7-2|TRBJ1-4|many
CASSLGLTKNEKLFF
TGTGCCAGCAGCTTAGGGCTGACAAAAAATGAAAAACTGTTTTTT
>TRBD2|TRBV12-3/TRBV12-4|TRBJ2-1|many
CASSSPSGLADSHEQFF
TGTGCCAGCAGTTCTCCTTCGGGACTAGCAGATTCCCATGAGCAGTTCTTC
>NA|TRBV28|TRBJ1-2|NA
CASRVQGANYCYTF
TGCGCCAGCAGGGTACAAGGAGCTAACTATTGCTACACCTTC
>NA|TRBV10-3|TRBJ1-3|many
CASTPPGFSGNTIYF
TGTGCCAGCACACCCCCAGGGTTCTCTGGAAACACCATATATTTT
>NA|TRBV5-6|TRBJ1-1|many
CASSPYRDSTEAFF
TGTGCCAGCAGCCCATACAGGGATAGCACTGAAGCTTTCTTT
>TRBD2|TRBV10-3|TRBJ2-5|NA
CAISTSGETQYF
TGTGCCATTTCTACTAGCGGCGAGACCCAGTACTTC
>NA|TRBV28|TRBJ2-7|many
CASTTTGTQTYEQYF
TGTGCCAGCACCACAACCGGGACACAAACCTACGAGCAGTACTTC
>TRBD2|TRBV4-1|TRBJ2-1|many
CASSQELAGGDNEQFF
TGCGCCAGCAGCCAAGAACTGGCGGGAGGGGACAATGAGCAGTTCTTC
>NA|TRBV5-1|TRBJ2-5|many
CASSLEAETQYF
TGCGCCAGCAGCTTGGAAGCAGAGACCCAGTACTTC
>NA|TRBV28|TRBJ2-7|many
CASSLGPRYEQYF
TGTGCCAGCAGTTTGGGGCCGCGTTACGAGCAGTACTTC
>NA|TRBV18|TRBJ2-7|many
CASSPRSSGRGREQYF
TGTGCCAGCTCACCGCGAAGCTCAGGCCGGGGTCGCGAGCAGTACTTC
>NA|TRBV7-9|TRBJ1-2|many
CASSPWTVGYGYTF
TGTGCCAGCAGCCCGTGGACCGTGGGGTATGGCTACACCTTC
>NA|TRBV29-1|TRBJ2-3|many
CGGGRRTDTQYF
TGCGGAGGAGGGCGGCGCACAGATACGCAGTATTTT
>TRBD2|TRBV6-8|TRBJ2-7|few
CASSAGTSGREQYF
TGTGCCAGCAGTGCCGGGACTAGCGGGAGAGAACAGTACTTC
>NA|TRBV7-7|TRBJ2-2|many
CASSLSLSTGELFF
TGTGCTAGCAGCTTAAGTCTCTCCACCGGGGAGCTGTTTTTT
>TRBD1|TRBV6-2/TRBV6-3|TRBJ1-1|few
CASSYLGLRTGEALF
TGTGCCAGCAGTTACTTGGGACTCCGGACAGGAGAAGCTTTATTT
>NA|TRBV5-4|TRBJ2-3|few
CASSLGGGTDTQYF
TGTGCCAGCAGCTTGGGCGGCGGGACAGATACGCAGTATTTT
>NA|TRBV7-2|TRBJ2-1|many
CASSLGPINEQFF
TGTGCCAGCAGCTTAGGGCCTATCAATGAGCAGTTCTTC
>NA|TRBV5-1|TRBJ2-6|NA
CTSSLEVGIWANVLTF
TGCACCAGCAGCTTGGAAGTCGGGATTTGGGCTAACGTCCTGACTTTC
>NA|TRBV5-1|TRBJ2-3|many
CASSELGGTDTQYF
TGCGCCAGCAGCGAACTAGGGGGGACAGATACGCAGTATTTT
>TRBD2|TRBV10-3|TRBJ2-1|many
CAISETSGRAHEQFF
TGTGCCATCAGTGAGACTAGCGGGAGGGCCCATGAGCAGTTCTTC
>TRBD1|TRBV5-1|TRBJ1-2|NA
CASSRIQGDGYTF
TGCGCCAGCAGCAGAATACAGGGGGATGGCTACACCTTC
>NA|TRBV14|TRBJ1-1|many
CASSQTGNTEAFF
TGTGCCAGCAGCCAGACAGGGAACACTGAAGCTTTCTTT
>NA|TRBV19|TRBJ2-7|many
CASSIGNAYEQYF
TGTGCCAGTAGTATCGGGAACGCCTACGAGCAGTACTTC
>TRBD1|TRBV24-1|TRBJ2-7|many
CATSEPGGGEQYF
TGTGCCACCAGTGAGCCAGGGGGCGGCGAGCAGTACTTC
>NA|TRBV20-1|TRBJ2-7|many
CSARDPSGPYEQYF
TGCAGTGCTAGAGACCCCTCAGGGCCCTACGAGCAGTACTTC
>TRBD2|TRBV12-3/TRBV12-4|TRBJ2-3|NA
CATRGTIGLSTDTQYF
TGTGCCACCCGGGGGACTATCGGGCTTAGCACAGATACGCAGTATTTT
>NA|TRBV20-1|TRBJ2-7|NA
CSAIEDSYEQYF
TGCAGTGCCATAGAAGACTCCTACGAGCAGTACTTC
>NA|TRBV6-1|TRBJ2-2|many
CASSAPSDTGELFF
TGTGCCAGCAGTGCTCCCAGTGACACCGGGGAGCTGTTTTTT
>NA|TRBV20-1|TRBJ2-7|many
CSARDLRIAHEQYF
TGCAGTGCTAGAGATTTAAGAATAGCGCACGAGCAGTACTTC
>TRBD1|TRBV20-1|TRBJ2-1|NA
CSVYRTRAGGGGQFF
TGCAGTGTTTACCGGACCAGGGCAGGGGGCGGTGGGCAGTTCTTC
>NA|TRBV5-1|TRBJ2-5|NA
CASSLGQSKETQYF
TGCGCCAGCAGCTTGGGACAATCGAAAGAGACCCAGTACTTC
>TRBD2|TRBV20-1|TRBJ2-1|many
CSARTPGLAATSSYNEQFF
TGCAGTGCTAGAACGCCGGGACTAGCGGCGACAAGCTCCTACAATGAGCAGTTCTTC
>TRBD1|TRBV20-1|TRBJ1-6|many
CSAEDRGLGNSPLHF
TGCAGTGCTGAGGACAGGGGGTTGGGAAATTCACCTCTCCACTTT
>NA|TRBV6-2/TRBV6-3|TRBJ2-7|many
CASSYPQWGSYEQYF
TGTGCCAGCAGTTACCCCCAGTGGGGGTCCTACGAGCAGTACTTC
>NA|TRBV20-1|TRBJ2-7|NA
CSAPIRQAGSRYEQYF
TGCAGTGCTCCGATCCGACAGGCAGGCTCTAGGTACGAGCAGTACTTC
>NA|TRBV12-3/TRBV12-4|TRBJ1-2|NA
CASSQGQNYGYTF
TGTGCCAGCAGCCAGGGACAAAACTATGGCTACACCTTC
>TRBD1|TRBV4-1|TRBJ1-3|few
CASSQDSLRDRGNTIYF
TGCGCCAGCAGCCAAGATTCCCTCCGGGACAGGGGGAACACCATATATTTT
>NA|TRBV6-2/TRBV6-3|TRBJ2-1|many
CASRPPSRSYNEQFF
TGTGCCAGCAGACCGCCGAGTCGCTCCTACAATGAGCAGTTCTTC
>NA|TRBV28|TRBJ1-2|many
CASAPGGLSSYTF
TGTGCCAGCGCCCCCGGGGGTTTATCGAGCTACACCTTC
>NA|TRBV19|TRBJ2-7|many
CASSMSRVSREQYF
TGTGCCAGTAGTATGAGCAGGGTGAGTCGGGAGCAGTACTTC
>NA|TRBV20-1|TRBJ1-2|NA
CSAISPGDGYTF
TGCAGTGCTATATCCCCAGGAGACGGCTACACCTTC
>TRBD2|TRBV5-1|TRBJ2-7|many
CASSLSSGKTYEQYF
TGCGCCAGCAGCTTGTCTAGCGGGAAAACCTACGAGCAGTACTTC
>NA|TRBV12-5|TRBJ1-2|many
CASGSTGSPFGYTF
TGTGCTAGTGGATCCACAGGGTCGCCTTTCGGCTACACCTTC
>NA|TRBV5-4|TRBJ1-1|many
CASSLDSEGLNTEAFF
TGTGCCAGCAGCTTGGATAGTGAGGGGCTGAACACTGAAGCTTTCTTT
>NA|TRBV2|TRBJ1-5|many
CASSEPGTGNQPQHF
TGTGCCAGCAGTGAACCAGGGACTGGTAATCAGCCCCAGCATTTT
>NA|TRBV5-1|TRBJ1-2|many
CASSLGSGGANYGYTF
TGCGCCAGCAGCTTGGGTTCCGGGGGGGCTAACTATGGCTACACCTTC